Below, 19 T cell receptor beta chains from the same sample are listed, as sequenced in a study of blood T cell repertoires in COVID-19. Here immunoSEQ multiplex PCR was the method, and the copy in TCRdb shows in-frame clones only, minus some. The repertoire holds about 76,000 clones, with over 85% as singletons. Sequenced input: peripheral blood. The receptors here all came from a man aged 50 to 60 with acute or convalescent COVID-19.

This clone has just a few counts. The chain combines TRBV6-5 with TRBJ1-5; D is unclear. CDR1 and CDR2 from the germline V gene are MNHEY and SVGAGI. The CDR3 consists of 11 residues. V lost 4 bases and J lost 4, with 2 bases in between. CDR3 loop: CASSSNQPQHF. The DNA for the CDR3 is TGTGCCAGCAGTTCAAATCAGCCCCAGCATTTT.

V and J are TRBV18 and TRBJ1-2; D gene uncertain. The germline V gene has CDR1 KGHSH and CDR2 LQKENI. V lost 1 base and J lost 3, with 12 bases in between. CDR3 length equals 15 residues. The CDR3 sequence is CASSPRRDKDYGYTF. Written as DNA, the CDR3 is TGTGCCAGCTCACCACGGCGGGATAAGGACTATGGCTACACCTTC.

The chain combines TRBV3-1 (or the pseudogene TRBV3-2) with TRBJ2-5; 8 bases are shared with TRBD2. This CDR3 is 16 amino acids long. The trim removed 3 bases at V and 2 bases at J, leaving 8 bases unmatched. Germline V gene sequence: CDR1 LGHDT, CDR2 YNNKEL (reference sequence). The CDR3 nucleotides read TGTGCCAGCAGCCACCCCAAGGCGGGGGGACAAGAGACCCAGTACTTC. It specifies CASSHPKAGGQETQYF.

This clone was seen a handful of times. The chain recombines TRBV5-4 with TRBJ2-7, with D perhaps matching TRBD1 (6 bases). The germline CDR1 and CDR2 sequences are SGHNT and YYREEE (reference sequence). The CDR3 is 15 residues long. Trimming took off 4 bases at V and 0 bases at J, with 14 bases between the two ends. CDR3 in DNA: TGTGCCAGCAGCCCCAGACAGGAGACCTCCTACGAGCAGTACTTC. Protein product: CASSPRQETSYEQYF.

This clone has just one count. The genes are TRBV11-3 and TRBJ2-2; no reliable D call. Germline CDR1 reads SGHNT; CDR2 reads YENEEA. The length of the CDR3 is 14 residues. Trimming removed 1 base from V and 4 bases from J, with 7 bases in between. The CDR3 loop reads CASSLAESTGELFF. The CDR3 DNA is TGTGCCAGCAGCTTAGCAGAATCCACCGGGGAGCTGTTTTTT. Full variable domain (missing parts from reference TRBV11-3 and TRBJ2-2): EAGVVQSPRYKIIEKKQPVAFWCNPISGHNTLYWYLQNLGQGPELLIRYENEEAVDDSQLPKDRFSAERLKGVDSTLKIQPAELGDSAVYLCASSLAESTGELFFGEGSRLTVL.

The chain carries TRBV24-1 and TRBJ2-2, with 7 bases identical to TRBD1. CDR3 length: 13 amino acids. V lost 8 bases and J lost 4; bases outside the gene matches: 3. Per germline, CDR1 KGHDR and CDR2 SFDVKD. The CDR3 nucleotides read TGTGCCACCAAGACAGGGTTCACCGGGGAGCTGTTTTTT. It translates to CATKTGFTGELFF.

V and J are TRBV3-1 (or the pseudogene TRBV3-2) and TRBJ2-3; weak D call: TRBD2 (5 bases). Germline CDR1 is LGHDT and CDR2 is YNNKEL (reference sequence). V lost 1 base and J 3 bases, leaving 5 bases between the germline ends. The CDR3 is 13 amino acids. The CDR3 region is CASSQGTTDTQYF. CDR3 coding DNA: TGTGCCAGCAGCCAAGGGACTACAGATACGCAGTATTTT.

V usage is TRBV6-5 and J usage is TRBJ2-7; possible D gene TRBD2, 6 bases. This CDR3 is built from 13 residues. Per the germline V gene, CDR1 is MNHEY and CDR2 is SVGAGI. V was trimmed by 5 bases and J by 6 bases, leaving 14 bases between them. This CDR3 is CASSTAGRLEQYF. The CDR3 DNA sequence: TGTGCCAGCAGTACAGCGGGCAGGCTCGAGCAGTACTTC.

The chain uses TRBV5-1 and TRBJ2-5; D is uncertain. From germline, CDR1 is SGHRS and CDR2 YFSETQ. Trimming took off 0 bases at V and 2 bases at J, with 5 bases between the two ends. CDR3 length equals 13 residues. CDR3: CASSLGLQETQYF. The CDR3 nucleotides are TGCGCCAGCAGCTTGGGGCTGCAAGAGACCCAGTACTTC.

The CDR3 sequence: CASSLNRGGETQYF. In nucleotides, the CDR3 is TGTGCCAGCAGCTTAAACCGGGGTGGAGAGACCCAGTACTTC. The chain employs TRBV7-2 and TRBJ2-5; weak D call: TRBD2 (5 bases). From germline, CDR1 is SGHTA and CDR2 FQGNSA. There are 14 residues in the CDR3. The germline V and J ends were trimmed by 2 bases and 4 bases, with 11 bases remaining between them.

V gene TRBV4-2 combines with J gene TRBJ2-3; D is perhaps TRBD1 (6 bases). The germline V and J ends were trimmed by 1 base and 5 bases, with 16 bases remaining between them. The CDR3 runs to 16 residues. Per germline, CDR1 LGHNA and CDR2 YNFKEQ. The CDR3 DNA is TGTGCCAGCAGCCAAGGGGGCAGTCTACAGGGAGATACGCAGTATTTT. Translation gives CASSQGGSLQGDTQYF.

The chain links TRBV20-1 to TRBJ1-5; a possible D gene is TRBD1 (6 bases). CDR3 size: 14 residues. Germline V CDR1 and CDR2: DFQATT, SNEGSKA (reference sequence). Trimming stripped 3 bases from V and 5 bases from J, with 14 bases between. Written as DNA, the CDR3 is TGCAGTGCTAGTTCCCAGGGGATACATCAGCCCCAGCATTTT. It specifies CSASSQGIHQPQHF.

The rearrangement links TRBV30 to TRBJ1-4, with a weak D call TRBD1 (6 bases). The CDR3 has 12 amino acids. Germline CDR1 and CDR2: GTSNPN and SVGIG (reference sequence). For the CDR3, the DNA is TGTGGGTCGCCAGGGGACAATGAAAAACTGTTTTTT. It encodes CGSPGDNEKLFF.

V usage is TRBV6-5 and J usage is TRBJ1-1; weak D call: TRBD1 (5 bases). Trimming pared 6 bases from V and 1 base from J, leaving 9 bases between. Germline CDR1 is MNHEY and CDR2 is SVGAGI. CDR3 length equals 13 residues. The CDR3 DNA reads TGTGCCAGCAGCCTCGGACAGAACACTGAAGCTTTCTTT. Translation: CASSLGQNTEAFF.

This chain connects TRBV7-2 to TRBJ1-5; D gene ambiguous. V was clipped by 8 bases and J by 1 base, with 12 bases between them. Germline V CDR1 and CDR2: SGHTA, FQGNSA. CDR3 size: 14 residues. In DNA, the CDR3 is TGTGCCAGCGACATAGGAATCAGCAATCAGCCCCAGCATTTT. Translation gives CASDIGISNQPQHF.

The gene calls are TRBV6-6 and TRBJ1-1; D not resolved. In germline, CDR1 is MNHNY, CDR2 SVGAGI (reference sequence). This CDR3 is built from 13 residues. The V gene lost 8 bases and the J gene lost 3 bases, with 13 bases spanning the gap. The CDR3 DNA sequence: TGTGCCAGCGGCCGGGAGGCGGACACTGAAGCTTTCTTT. Translation: CASGREADTEAFF.

The chain has TRBV7-9 and TRBJ2-2; 8 bases are shared with TRBD1. CDR3 size: 15 residues. With V trimmed by 2 bases and J by 6 bases, 5 bases remained unmatched. Looked up from germline, CDR1 is SEHNR and CDR2 is FQNEAQ (reference sequence). As DNA, the CDR3 is TGTGCCAGCAGCTTACGGGGACAGGTCCCCGGGGAGCTGTTTTTT. Protein: CASSLRGQVPGELFF.

CDR3: CASSLNQGHSYEQYF. CDR3 bases: TGTGCCAGCAGCTTGAACCAGGGGCACTCCTACGAGCAGTACTTC. The chain is built from TRBV5-4 and TRBJ2-7, with D perhaps matching TRBD1 (6 bases). Trimming removed 1 base at V and 0 bases at J, with 11 bases between. Germline V gene sequence: CDR1 SGHNT, CDR2 YYREEE (reference sequence). This CDR3 region has 15 residues.

The CDR3 is CASSGGTGSYNSPLHF. CDR3 DNA: TGTGCCAGCAGCGGCGGGACAGGATCCTATAATTCACCCCTCCACTTT. The rearrangement joins TRBV9 to TRBJ1-6; 8 bases fit TRBD1. With 3 bases clipped from V and 1 base from J, the junction kept 3 bases outside the gene matches. There are 16 residues in the CDR3. Germline CDR1 and CDR2: SGDLS and YYNGEE.